These 6 T cell receptor beta chains were sequenced from one sample in a study of molecular identifiers for immune sequencing clone quantification. TCRdb recomputed calls from the PCR reads with MiXCR, one row per CDR3 protein. The sample shows approximately 100,000 distinct CDR3 sequences, 36% of them seen only once. The sequenced sample consisted of naive CD8+ T cells from blood, with Jurkat cell RNA spiked in. Subset defined: FACS-sorted CD8+CD4-CCR7+CD45RA+ naive T cells. These receptors all come from a human donor in good health. Some libraries in this study had Jurkat cell RNA spiked in.

This clonotype was observed once. Since a much larger clone is just one base distant, this may be a read error. V gene TRBV28 combines with J gene TRBJ2-2, with TRBD2 identical over 11 bases. There are 19 residues in the CDR3. Per the germline V gene, CDR1 is MDHEN and CDR2 is SYDVKM. CDR3 sequence reads: CASSLPSPLAGENTGELIF. In DNA, the CDR3 is TGTGCCAGCAGTTTACCCTCTCCACTAGCGGGGGAGAACACCGGGGAGCTGATTTTT.

The V and J genes are TRBV9 and TRBJ2-3; TRBD2 matches at 11 bases. Germline CDR1 is SGDLS and CDR2 is YYNGEE. With V trimmed by 4 bases and J by 6 bases, 10 bases remained unmatched. This CDR3 comprises 16 residues. CDR3: CASSLRSGRAFDTQYF. Written as DNA, the CDR3 is TGTGCCAGCAGCCTTCGTAGCGGGAGGGCCTTTGATACGCAGTATTTT. Combining the CDR3 with reference TRBV9 and TRBJ2-3 gives the whole variable domain DSGVTQTPKHLITATGQRVTLRCSPRSGDLSVYWYQQSLDQGLQFLIQYYNGEERAKGNILERFSAQQFPDLHSELNLSSLELGDSALYFCASSLRSGRAFDTQYFGPGTRLTVL.

V gene TRBV27 combines with J gene TRBJ1-5; a possible D gene is TRBD1 (5 bases). V was clipped by 5 bases and J by 6 bases, with 14 bases between them. Per germline, CDR1 MNHEY and CDR2 SMNVEV (reference sequence). This CDR3 is 14 amino acids long. The CDR3 bases are TGTGCCAGCAGTGATCTGGGGGAATTTCAGCCCCAGCATTTT. Translation: CASSDLGEFQPQHF.

The chain is built from TRBV6-1 and TRBJ2-3, with 9 bases fitting TRBD1. J was trimmed by 6 bases and V by 6 bases; bases with no gene match: 7. This CDR3 is built from 14 residues. Germline-derived CDR1 and CDR2 are MNHNS and SASEGT. CDR3 protein: CASSVWTGDDTQYF. For the CDR3, the DNA is TGTGCCAGCAGCGTCTGGACAGGGGACGATACGCAGTATTTT.

On this clonotype itself: A single base separates this from a much larger clone, so it may be a read error. The CDR3 nucleotides are TGTGCCAGCAGCTTGGTTTGGGGTCCCGACTACGAGCGGTACTTC. It yields the protein CASSLVWGPDYERYF. This rearrangement joins TRBV5-6 to TRBJ2-7; TRBD2 is a possible D gene (5 bases). Germline V gene lookup returns CDR1 SGHDT and CDR2 YYEEEE. CDR3 length: 15 residues.

On this clonotype: Given the absence of the conserved phenylalanine or tryptophan at the CDR3 end, a read error is likely. CDR3 DNA: TGTGCCAGTAGTAGGACTAGCGGGAACACCGGGGAGCTGTTTTAT. Translating gives CASSRTSGNTGELFY. The chain is built from TRBV2 and TRBJ2-2, with 10 bases that match TRBD2. Germline V gene sequence: CDR1 SNHLY, CDR2 FYNNEI. The CDR3 spans 15 residues. V lost 9 bases, J lost 1 base, and 5 bases stayed unmatched.